Detailed here is one T cell receptor beta chain. What it binds is not known. Each donor's status was that of a healthy bone marrow donor. The PCR had 60 Vbeta and 13 Jbeta primers. Some clones are missing from TCRdb's copy, which holds only in-frame ones; the method was immunoSEQ multiplex PCR. The sample has around 80,000 clones; over 75% are singletons. Germline CDR1 SNHLY, CDR2 FYNNEI. This CDR3 contains 13 residues. V lost 2 bases and J lost 8, with 10 bases in between. The data were obtained in a study of cytomegalovirus exposure and HLA in healthy donors. General study findings and limits: In presence/absence analyses, roughly uniform sequencing depth across donors was assumed. According to a later analysis, donors in an Asian-associated ancestry cluster reportedly had fewer N-insertions than the roughly 660-donor mean.

The receptor's source is a female donor in good health and CMV-seronegative. The chain uses TRBV2 and TRBJ2-1; D may be TRBD2 (5 bases). Sequenced: PBMCs. The CDR3: CASSELARDEQFF. In DNA, the CDR3 is TGTGCCAGCAGTGAACTAGCTAGGGATGAGCAGTTCTTC.